A selection of T cell receptor beta chains follows, all from one sample in a study of T cell repertoires in cytomegalovirus infection. TCRdb passed the reads through MiXCR, listing each CDR3 protein once. The data contain around 740,000 distinct CDR3 sequences, roughly 35% of them singletons. Source material: PBMCs. These receptors were obtained from a human donor in good health (CMV status not recorded). Some clones in this sample may be carry-over from other donors' samples. The conserved cysteine and the conserved F or W are not part of the CDR3 here. Each record gives: V gene, J gene, CDR3 protein.

v_call: TRBV28; j_call: TRBJ1-4; cdr3_aa: ASSPGNRGEKLF
v_call: TRBV28; j_call: TRBJ2-1; cdr3_aa: ASSLIYGGRGLAGAWDHNEQF
v_call: TRBV7-6; j_call: TRBJ1-5; cdr3_aa: ASSRGDTGANQPQH
v_call: TRBV7-9; j_call: TRBJ1-2; cdr3_aa: ASSLSQKRRDYT
v_call: TRBV7-3; j_call: TRBJ2-2; cdr3_aa: ASSPRRSANTGELF
v_call: TRBV28; j_call: TRBJ1-6; cdr3_aa: ASRGTRGGQGNSPLH
v_call: TRBV16; j_call: TRBJ1-4; cdr3_aa: ASSQGPGEVDEKLF
v_call: TRBV28; j_call: TRBJ1-4; cdr3_aa: ATTGTPNNEKLF
v_call: TRBV5-1; j_call: TRBJ2-3; cdr3_aa: ASSLEGVTQS
v_call: TRBV19; j_call: TRBJ2-1; cdr3_aa: CSGAENEQF
v_call: TRBV7-2; j_call: TRBJ2-3; cdr3_aa: ASSSAPRTGRSTDTQY
v_call: TRBV12-3/TRBV12-4; j_call: TRBJ2-3; cdr3_aa: ASSSQVSVSTDTQY
v_call: TRBV28; j_call: TRBJ1-5; cdr3_aa: ASRTQGENQPQH
v_call: TRBV28; j_call: TRBJ1-3; cdr3_aa: ASSLRGASGNTIY
v_call: TRBV7-2; j_call: TRBJ2-6; cdr3_aa: ASSLAGAGKSHSGANVLT
v_call: TRBV28; j_call: TRBJ2-1; cdr3_aa: ATKRTGGYNEQF
v_call: TRBV7-2; j_call: TRBJ2-1; cdr3_aa: ASSWRGYPYNEQF
v_call: TRBV7-2; j_call: TRBJ1-4; cdr3_aa: ASSSANDRSNEKLF
v_call: TRBV19; j_call: TRBJ1-5; cdr3_aa: ASSSYRDRAKGNQPQH
v_call: TRBV15; j_call: TRBJ1-5; cdr3_aa: ATSKASSGTGFGNQPQH
v_call: TRBV28; j_call: TRBJ2-7; cdr3_aa: ASSLHLQGYEQY
v_call: TRBV12-3/TRBV12-4; j_call: TRBJ2-3; cdr3_aa: ASSHRQGTDTQY
v_call: TRBV11-2; j_call: TRBJ2-5; cdr3_aa: ASSLGGGPETQY
v_call: TRBV12-3/TRBV12-4; j_call: TRBJ2-1; cdr3_aa: ASSVWAYNEQF
v_call: TRBV5-6; j_call: TRBJ1-5; cdr3_aa: ASSYGTAHQPQH
v_call: TRBV12-3/TRBV12-4; j_call: TRBJ1-6; cdr3_aa: ASPGHYNSPLH
v_call: TRBV6-6; j_call: TRBJ1-5; cdr3_aa: ASSWWGASANQPQH
v_call: TRBV20-1; j_call: TRBJ1-1; cdr3_aa: SYRGSEAF
v_call: TRBV6-6; j_call: TRBJ1-2; cdr3_aa: ASSYLDRENYGYT
v_call: TRBV10-3; j_call: TRBJ1-1; cdr3_aa: AIAATGIGQGHTEAF
v_call: TRBV28; j_call: TRBJ1-2; cdr3_aa: ASRTGGFDGYT
v_call: TRBV29-1; j_call: TRBJ2-7; cdr3_aa: SAGESSYEQY